This T cell receptor beta chain was identified during a study of regulatory T cells in long-lasting Graves disease. Findings of the study overall: It is possible that accuracy was reduced by the small size of the sample. It was in persistent disease that TRBV28, TRBJ1-2 and TRBJ2-5 were favored.

This clonotype was recorded a few times. What it recognizes is unknown. CDR1 is LGHNT, CDR2 FRNRAP, per germline. The V and J ends lost 1 base and 1 base respectively, with 10 bases between them. The CDR3 is 15 residues long. Time point denoted: persistent/refractory GD, antithyroid drugs over 5 years with positive TRAb. From PBMCs, RNA was extracted and then used to make the TCR library. The TCR beta library used iRepertoire HTBI primers with Arm-PCR amplification of CDR3. Original processing methods: In the combined samples, roughly 62 TRBV and 14 to 15 TRBJ segments were identified. TCRdb reprocessed the multiplex PCR reads with MiXCR, giving one entry per CDR3 protein. The V and J calls, along with clone size, are taken from TCRdb and not from the paper's own processing. The sample lists a few hundred thousand distinct CDR3 sequences, around 22% occurring once.

The TCR comes from a female donor with Graves disease. The chain carries TRBV12-5 and TRBJ1-1; tentative D call: TRBD1 (5 bases). The sequencing here drew on peripheral blood mononuclear cells (PBMCs), taken when the disease was refractory, from a patient treated with antithyroid drugs. CDR3 sequence reads: CASGLGGVTNTEAFF. CDR3 nucleotides: TGTGCTAGTGGTTTGGGGGGGGTCACGAACACTGAAGCTTTCTTT.